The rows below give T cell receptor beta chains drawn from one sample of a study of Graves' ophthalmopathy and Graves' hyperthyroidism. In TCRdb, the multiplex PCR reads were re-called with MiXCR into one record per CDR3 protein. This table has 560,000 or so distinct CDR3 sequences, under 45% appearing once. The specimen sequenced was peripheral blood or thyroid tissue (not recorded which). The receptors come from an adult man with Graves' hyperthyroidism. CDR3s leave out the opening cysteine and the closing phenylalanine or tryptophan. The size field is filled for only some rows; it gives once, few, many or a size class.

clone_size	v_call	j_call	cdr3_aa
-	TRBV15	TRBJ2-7	ATSKERTNTGEQY
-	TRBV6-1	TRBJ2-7	ASSDGTFSSYEQY
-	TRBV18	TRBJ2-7	ASAGTLGYEQY
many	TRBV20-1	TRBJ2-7	SAGDNQYEQY
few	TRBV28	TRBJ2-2	ASSLFGTSGRGSAGELF
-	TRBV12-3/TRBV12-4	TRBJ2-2	ASSFRAGGELF
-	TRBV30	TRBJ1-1	AWSVALNTEAF
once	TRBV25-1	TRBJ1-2	ASSGVGGSANYGYT
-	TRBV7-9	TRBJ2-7	ASSLRGQGVYEQY
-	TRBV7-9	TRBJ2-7	ASSFRDRGAREQY
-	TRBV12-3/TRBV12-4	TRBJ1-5	ASSLEGLDDQPQH
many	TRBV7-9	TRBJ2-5	ASSSIPTQNY
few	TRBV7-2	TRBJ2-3	ASSSLAGGDTQY
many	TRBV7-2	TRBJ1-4	ASSLGRGREKLF
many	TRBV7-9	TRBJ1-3	ASSSGQGAAGNTIY
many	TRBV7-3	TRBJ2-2	ASSLTGGNTGELF
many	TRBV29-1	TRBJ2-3	SVVLSGGQY
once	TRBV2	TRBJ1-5	ASRGNGNSNQPQH
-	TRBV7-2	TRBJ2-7	ASSFRGSYNEQY
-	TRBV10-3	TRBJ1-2	AIAAGQGTSEGYT
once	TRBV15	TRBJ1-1	ATSSAQTGDTEAF
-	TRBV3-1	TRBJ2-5	ASSQRGGAGETQY
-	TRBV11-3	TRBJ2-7	ASSLVRSSFPEQY
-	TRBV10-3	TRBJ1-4	ASSDGGQGLGEKLF
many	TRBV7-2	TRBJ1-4	ASSLGGASPNEKLF
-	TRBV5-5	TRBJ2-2	ASSATRAYTGELF
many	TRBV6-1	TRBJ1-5	ASSEDGTGKGGNQPQH
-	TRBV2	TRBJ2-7	ASLGAGGLNEQY
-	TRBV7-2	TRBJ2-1	ASSQPGQGYNEQF
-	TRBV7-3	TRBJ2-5	ASSLTSIGETQY
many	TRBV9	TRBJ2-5	ASSQGEGETQY
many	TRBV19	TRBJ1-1	ASSSWGRGNTEAF
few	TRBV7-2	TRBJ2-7	ASSGELYEQY
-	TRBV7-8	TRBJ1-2	ASSSVTGMYGYT
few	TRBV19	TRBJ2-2	ASSIGRITGELF
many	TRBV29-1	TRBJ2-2	SVLNRVGRGTGELF
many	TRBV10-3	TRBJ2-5	AISGLTGGEETQY
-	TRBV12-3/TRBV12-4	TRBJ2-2	ASSFSWEYTGELF
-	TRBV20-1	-	SAPRGNEQF
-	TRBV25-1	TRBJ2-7	ASSAKPGQGDYEQY
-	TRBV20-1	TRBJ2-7	SASNGLAGESYEQY
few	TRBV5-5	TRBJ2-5	ASSLRTQETQY